This T cell receptor (beta chain) is from a study of breast tumors, draining lymph nodes, adjacent tissues (dated by TCRdb to about 2016). Background on the whole study: In breast cancer patients, the study compared the TCR beta repertoires of tumor, adjacent nontumor tissue and axillary lymph nodes. In human breast cancer, the study set out to assess how tumor, surrounding tissue and draining lymph node repertoires relate to one another and whether T cells might be exchanged between them. On the study overall, not on this receptor specifically: Tumors showed preferential V and J gene usage, and their T-cell repertoire diversity fell below that of lymph nodes yet above that of nontumor tissue. In luminal-like breast cancer, tumor and nontumor tissue repertoires resembled each other significantly more than in basal-like breast cancer. The conclusion that tumor T cells originate in lymph nodes was framed as consistent with a hypothesis rather than directly demonstrated. A scenario in which most tumor T cells derive from the lymph node and then expand within tumor tissue was judged to be consistent with the data.

The table lists this clonotype with many counts. Its antigen is still unknown. Nothing much larger sits one base from this clone, and base qualities are not available. Lymph node samples came from the axillary draining lymph nodes of breast cancer patients. CDR1 ENHRY and CDR2 SYGVKD are derived from the germline V gene. The junction shows trimming of 3 bases on V and 4 bases on J, plus 15 bases between the germline ends. CDR3 length: 15 amino acids, cysteine to phenylalanine. Only the CDR3 DNA is retained, 45 bases long and in frame from the first base. The sequencer was an Illumina HiSeq 2000. Multiplex PCR amplification was used to generate the TCR beta chain libraries. The amplified TCR beta chain products were analyzed by high-throughput sequencing. Through fastp at Q25 and MiXCR, TCRdb rebuilt clones from the public reads, retaining in-frame beta chains. Rows are unified per CDR3 protein, each entry keeping the most common DNA and genes. The sample table lists about 100,000 distinct CDR3 sequences, approximately 22% of them with a count of one. Around 1.2% of the sample rests with the top ten.

The TCR originated in a female donor with breast cancer. Some clones in this sample may be carry-over from other donors' samples. Sequences were obtained from axillary lymph node tissue. The chain uses TRBV10-3 and TRBJ1-2, and TRBD1 may be the D gene, going by 5 matching bases. The base sequence is TGTGCCATCAGTGAATCATCGACCGGGGGCTATGGCTACACCTTC. It codes for CAISESSTGGYGYTF.